Below are 3 T cell receptor beta chains sequenced from a single sample in a study of cytomegalovirus exposure and HLA in healthy donors (dated by TCRdb to 2015 to 2018). Libraries were prepared through the immunoSEQ multiplex PCR assay. In TCRdb, the immuneACCESS table is reduced to in-frame sequences with V and J assigned. These tables do not hold every clone; where another copy was compared, an unresolved V gene accounts for under half, and the others remain unexplained. The sample records 80,000 to 95,000 clones, about 95% of which are singletons. In total, the top ten clones hold 1.3% of the sample. Sequenced: PBMCs. Every receptor here comes from a woman in her late teens or twenties in good health and CMV-seronegative.

The V gene is TRBV5-8, the J gene TRBJ2-2, with TRBD1 identical over 10 bases. Germline V gives CDR1 SGHTS, CDR2 YDEGEE. V trimming: 0 bases; J trimming: 3 bases; junction bases outside the gene matches: 5. This CDR3 has 17 amino acids. The CDR3 reads CASSLVRQGADTGELFF. CDR3 nucleotides: TGTGCCAGCAGCTTGGTCCGACAGGGGGCGGACACCGGGGAGCTGTTTTTT.

This clone was seen a few times. The CDR3 spells CASSVISGTSTDTQYF. The CDR3 nucleotides read TGTGCCAGCAGTGTCATTAGCGGAACTAGCACAGATACGCAGTATTTT. This chain connects TRBV28 to TRBJ2-3; tentatively, D is TRBD2 (6 bases). The CDR3 is 16 residues long. Germline loops: CDR1 MDHEN, CDR2 SYDVKM. Trimming took off 5 bases at V and 0 bases at J, with 15 bases between the two ends. Full variable domain (missing parts from reference TRBV28 and TRBJ2-3): DVKVTQSSRYLVKRTGEKVFLECVQDMDHENMFWYRQDPGLGLRLIYFSYDVKMKEKGDIPEGYSVSREKKERFSLILESASTNQTSMYLCASSVISGTSTDTQYFGPGTRLTVL.

The gene calls are TRBV6-5 and TRBJ2-3; 9 nucleotides line up with TRBD1. Germline V lookup: CDR1 MNHEY, CDR2 SVGAGI. With 2 bases clipped from V and 3 bases from J, the junction kept 3 bases outside the gene matches. CDR3 size: 15 residues. This CDR3 reads CASSYLGQGTDTQYF. CDR3 coding DNA: TGTGCCAGCAGTTACCTTGGACAGGGGACAGATACGCAGTATTTT.